Sequencing of this TCR beta chain was carried out in a study of CD8 T cells in ankylosing spondylitis. Trimming at V came to 4 bases and at J to 7 bases, leaving 16 bases not matched to a gene. CDR1 and CDR2 from the germline V gene are SGHRS and YFSETQ. The CDR3 length is 16 residues. Each TCR beta library was made by quantitative 5'-RACE that incorporated molecular barcodes. One entry per CDR3 protein, called by TCRdb with MiXCR from the 5' RACE reads. In the table there are just under 350,000 distinct CDR3 sequences, approximately 14% of which are singletons. This clonotype was detected only a few times.

The V gene is TRBV5-1, the J gene TRBJ2-7, with TRBD1 matching 8 bases. Material for sequencing was blood, either unsorted or a sorted T cell fraction (not recorded which). The receptor was derived from a male donor with ankylosing spondylitis or in good health (not recorded which). In nucleotides, the CDR3 is TGCGCCAGCAGCAGCGGTTCCGGCAGGGGGCGGGATGAGCAGTACTTC. Protein product: CASSSGSGRGRDEQYF.